Shown below are 8 T cell receptor beta chains from a single sample sequenced in a study of radiotherapy plus CTLA-4 blockade in lung cancer. Clones were sequenced by immunoSEQ multiplex PCR, and TCRdb holds only the in-frame ones, with some missing. The data show about 31,000 clones, more than 75% seen once. The specimen was peripheral blood, collected from a patient treated with radiotherapy plus ipilimumab. The receptors originated from a human donor with non-small cell lung cancer who had stable disease on radiotherapy plus ipilimumab.

The gene calls are TRBV28 and TRBJ1-2; TRBD1 is a possible D gene (5 bases). CDR1 is MDHEN, CDR2 SYDVKM, per germline. The ends were cut back, 6 bases at V and 1 base at J, with 15 bases in the middle. CDR3 size: 15 residues. The CDR3 DNA sequence: TGTGCCAGCAGCCCAGAGTGGGACCTTAACTATGGCTACACCTTC. Translated, it gives CASSPEWDLNYGYTF.

CDR3 nucleotide sequence: TGTGCCAGTAAGGGGACAGGGTTAAGGAGAGGGGCCAACGTCCTGACTTTC. Its translation is CASKGTGLRRGANVLTF. The V gene is TRBV19, the J gene TRBJ2-6; TRBD1 matches 9 bases. The CDR3 totals 17 residues. V was pared by 7 bases and J by 4 bases, with 11 bases of the junction left unmatched. Germline CDR1 and CDR2: LNHDA and SQIVND (reference sequence).

This chain joins TRBV7-8 and TRBJ1-1; D remains ambiguous. The germline V gene has CDR1 SGHVS and CDR2 FQNEAQ. Trimming shortened V by 3 bases and J by 2 bases, and 22 bases separated the two germline ends. The CDR3 totals 18 residues. The CDR3 is CASSFLGRTTILNTEAFF. The CDR3 nucleotides read TGTGCCAGCAGCTTTCTGGGTAGAACCACCATACTTAACACTGAAGCTTTCTTT.

This clone was observed a handful of times. V gene TRBV19 combines with J gene TRBJ2-2; D ambiguous. The CDR3 is made up of 13 amino acids. V shed 1 base and J shed 6 bases, with 6 bases lying between them. CDR1 and CDR2 from the germline V gene are LNHDA and SQIVND (reference sequence). The CDR3 loop reads CASSIAASGELFF. As DNA, the CDR3 is TGTGCCAGTAGTATAGCAGCCTCCGGGGAGCTGTTTTTT.

In DNA form, the CDR3 reads TGTGCCACCGGGACGCCATCAGACACCATATATTTT. Translated: CATGTPSDTIYF. This chain links TRBV10-3 with TRBJ1-3; D is perhaps TRBD1 (5 bases). Looked up from germline, CDR1 is ENHRY and CDR2 is SYGVKD. This CDR3 is built from 12 residues. V shed 10 bases and J shed 8 bases, with 15 bases lying between them.

V and J are TRBV6-6 and TRBJ1-2; D is unclear. This CDR3 has 15 residues. V was pared by 5 bases and J by 0 bases, with 13 bases between. Germline CDR1 reads MNHNY; CDR2 reads SVGAGI (reference sequence). CDR3 residues: CASSQTDPANYGYTF. Written as DNA, the CDR3 is TGTGCCAGCAGTCAGACGGACCCCGCTAACTATGGCTACACCTTC.

The chain uses TRBV10-3 and TRBJ2-3; D gene ambiguous. CDR1 is ENHRY and CDR2 is SYGVKD in the germline V gene. Deletions cut 7 bases from V and 2 bases from J, with 10 bases between. The CDR3 spans 13 residues. Here the CDR3 reads CAINSLDTDTQYF. DNA for the CDR3: TGTGCCATCAACAGCCTTGACACAGATACGCAGTATTTT.

The CDR3 reads CASSDGVEDTQYF. The CDR3 nucleotides read TGTGCCAGCAGCGATGGGGTCGAGGATACGCAGTATTTT. The chain is built from TRBV9 and TRBJ2-3; D gene ambiguous. The V and J ends lost 3 bases and 6 bases respectively, with 11 bases between them. The germline gives CDR1 SGDLS, CDR2 YYNGEE. This CDR3 comprises 13 residues.